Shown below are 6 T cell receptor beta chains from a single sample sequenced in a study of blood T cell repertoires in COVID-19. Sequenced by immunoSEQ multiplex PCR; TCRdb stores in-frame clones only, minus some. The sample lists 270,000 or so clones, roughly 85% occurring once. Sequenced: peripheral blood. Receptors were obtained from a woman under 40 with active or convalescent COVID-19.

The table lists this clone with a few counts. Here the CDR3 DNA reads TGTGCCTGGAGTGTACGGGGGACAGGGTCGCCACCCCTCCACTTT. Translating gives CAWSVRGTGSPPLHF. The J gene is TRBJ1-6, the V gene TRBV30; 9 bases fit TRBD1. Germline V gene lookup returns CDR1 GTSNPN and CDR2 SVGIG (reference sequence). V dropped 0 bases and J dropped 11; count of bases not matched to a gene: 8. This CDR3 spans 15 amino acids.

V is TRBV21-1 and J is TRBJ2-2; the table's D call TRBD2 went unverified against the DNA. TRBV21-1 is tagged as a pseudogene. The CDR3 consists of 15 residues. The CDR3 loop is CASRGGPSPDGELFF. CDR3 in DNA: TGTGCCAGCCGCGGGGGGCCATCCCCCGACGGGGAGCTGTTTTTT.

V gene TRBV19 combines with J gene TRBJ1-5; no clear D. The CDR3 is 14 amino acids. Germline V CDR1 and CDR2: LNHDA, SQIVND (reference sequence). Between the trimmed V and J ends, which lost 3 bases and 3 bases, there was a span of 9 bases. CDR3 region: CASSIRGINQPQHF. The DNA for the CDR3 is TGTGCCAGTAGTATTCGCGGAATCAATCAGCCCCAGCATTTT.

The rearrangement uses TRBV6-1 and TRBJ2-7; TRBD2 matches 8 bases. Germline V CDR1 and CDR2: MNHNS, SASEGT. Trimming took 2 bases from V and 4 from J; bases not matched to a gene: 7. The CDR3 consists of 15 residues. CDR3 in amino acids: CASSESPLAVYEQYF. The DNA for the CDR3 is TGTGCCAGCAGTGAATCACCACTAGCGGTATACGAGCAGTACTTC.

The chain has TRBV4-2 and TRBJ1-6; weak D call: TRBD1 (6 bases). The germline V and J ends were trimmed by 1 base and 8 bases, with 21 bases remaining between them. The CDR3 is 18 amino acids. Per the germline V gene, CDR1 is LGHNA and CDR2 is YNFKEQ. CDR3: CASSQVRQVGGADSPLHF. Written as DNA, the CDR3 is TGTGCCAGCAGCCAAGTTCGGCAGGTTGGGGGGGCTGATTCACCCCTCCACTTT.

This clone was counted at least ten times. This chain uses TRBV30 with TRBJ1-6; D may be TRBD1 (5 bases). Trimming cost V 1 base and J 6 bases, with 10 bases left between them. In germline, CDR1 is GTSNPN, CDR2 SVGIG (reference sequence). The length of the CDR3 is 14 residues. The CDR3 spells CAWSGGLLNSPLHF. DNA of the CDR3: TGTGCCTGGAGTGGGGGCTTACTTAATTCACCCCTCCACTTT.